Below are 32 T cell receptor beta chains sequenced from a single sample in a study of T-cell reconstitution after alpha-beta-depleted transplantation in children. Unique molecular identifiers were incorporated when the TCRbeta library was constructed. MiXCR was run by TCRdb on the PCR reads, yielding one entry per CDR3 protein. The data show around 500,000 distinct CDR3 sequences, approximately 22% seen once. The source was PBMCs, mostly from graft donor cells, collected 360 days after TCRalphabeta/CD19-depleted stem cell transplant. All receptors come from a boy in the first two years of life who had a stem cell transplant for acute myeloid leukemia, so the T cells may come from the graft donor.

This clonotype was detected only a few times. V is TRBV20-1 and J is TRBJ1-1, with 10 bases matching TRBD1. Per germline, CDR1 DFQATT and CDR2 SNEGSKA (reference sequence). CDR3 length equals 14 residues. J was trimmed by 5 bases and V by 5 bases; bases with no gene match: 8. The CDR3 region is CSALAGTGETEAFF. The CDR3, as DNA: TGCAGTGCTTTGGCCGGGACAGGGGAAACTGAAGCTTTCTTT.

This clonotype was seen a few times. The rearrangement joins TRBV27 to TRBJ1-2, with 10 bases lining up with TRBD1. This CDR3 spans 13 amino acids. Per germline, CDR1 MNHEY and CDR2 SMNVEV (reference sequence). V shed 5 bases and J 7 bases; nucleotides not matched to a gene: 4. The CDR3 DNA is TGTGCCAGCAGTCACCGGGACAGGGGTGGCTACACCTTC. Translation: CASSHRDRGGYTF.

The CDR3 here is CSARDTDSPLHF. CDR3 in DNA: TGCAGTGCTAGGGACACGGATTCACCCCTCCACTTT. The chain employs TRBV20-1 and TRBJ1-6, with a weak D call TRBD1 (5 bases). CDR1 is DFQATT and CDR2 is SNEGSKA in the germline V gene (reference sequence). This CDR3 is 12 amino acids long. V lost 3 bases and J 8 bases, leaving 8 bases between the germline ends.

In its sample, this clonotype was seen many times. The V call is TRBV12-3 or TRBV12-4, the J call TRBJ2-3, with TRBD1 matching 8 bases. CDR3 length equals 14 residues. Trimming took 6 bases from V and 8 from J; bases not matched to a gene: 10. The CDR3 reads CASSPGGQIRTQYF. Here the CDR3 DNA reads TGTGCCAGCAGCCCAGGGGGCCAGATTCGTACGCAGTATTTT.

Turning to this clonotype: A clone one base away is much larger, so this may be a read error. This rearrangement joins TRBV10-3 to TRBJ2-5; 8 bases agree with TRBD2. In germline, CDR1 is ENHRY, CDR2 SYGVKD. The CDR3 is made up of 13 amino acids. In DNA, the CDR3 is TGTGCCGTCAGCGGGGGTCCAGAAGAGACCCAGTACTTC. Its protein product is CAVSGGPEETQYF.

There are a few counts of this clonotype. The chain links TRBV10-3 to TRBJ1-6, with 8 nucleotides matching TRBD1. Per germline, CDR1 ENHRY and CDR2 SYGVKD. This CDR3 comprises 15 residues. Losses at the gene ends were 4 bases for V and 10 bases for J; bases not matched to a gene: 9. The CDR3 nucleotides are TGTGCCATCAGTGTTCTGGGGACAGGACCGTCACCCCTCCACTTT. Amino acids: CAISVLGTGPSPLHF.

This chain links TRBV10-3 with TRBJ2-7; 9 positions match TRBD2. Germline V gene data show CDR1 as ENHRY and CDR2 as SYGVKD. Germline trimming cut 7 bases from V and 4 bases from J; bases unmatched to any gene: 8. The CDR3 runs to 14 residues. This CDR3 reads CAIKGSGSSYEQYF. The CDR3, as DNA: TGTGCCATCAAAGGTAGCGGGAGTTCTTACGAGCAGTACTTC.

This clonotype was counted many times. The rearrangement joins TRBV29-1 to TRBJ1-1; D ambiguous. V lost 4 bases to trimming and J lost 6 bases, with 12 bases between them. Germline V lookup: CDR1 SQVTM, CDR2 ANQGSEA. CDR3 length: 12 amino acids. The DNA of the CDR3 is TGCAGCGTTGTGGAGGGTATGGCTGAAGCTTTCTTT. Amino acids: CSVVEGMAEAFF.

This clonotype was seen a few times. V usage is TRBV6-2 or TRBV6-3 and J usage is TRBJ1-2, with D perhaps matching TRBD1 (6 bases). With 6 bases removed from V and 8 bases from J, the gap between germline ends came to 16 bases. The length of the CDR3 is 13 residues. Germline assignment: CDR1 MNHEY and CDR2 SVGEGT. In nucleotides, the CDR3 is TGTGCCAGCAGCATGACAGGAATGAAAGGCTACACCTTC. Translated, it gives CASSMTGMKGYTF.

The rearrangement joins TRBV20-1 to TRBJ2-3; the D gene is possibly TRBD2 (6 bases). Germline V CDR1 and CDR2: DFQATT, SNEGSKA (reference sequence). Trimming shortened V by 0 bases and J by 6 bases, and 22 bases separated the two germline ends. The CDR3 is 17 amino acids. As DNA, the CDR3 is TGCAGTGCTAGAGATAAACGGGACTTCCTCTTCAGGGATACGCAGTATTTT. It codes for CSARDKRDFLFRDTQYF.

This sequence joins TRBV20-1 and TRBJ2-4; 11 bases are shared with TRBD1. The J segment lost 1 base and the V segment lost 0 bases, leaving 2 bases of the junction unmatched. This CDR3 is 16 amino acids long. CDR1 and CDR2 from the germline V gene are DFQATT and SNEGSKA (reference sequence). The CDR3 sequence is CSARDRDRGAKNIQYF. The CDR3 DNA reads TGCAGTGCTAGAGACCGGGACAGGGGGGCCAAAAACATTCAGTACTTC.

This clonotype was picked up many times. The CDR3 DNA is TGTGCCGTGGGGAAAAACACCGGGGAGCTGTTTTTT. It specifies CAVGKNTGELFF. The rearrangement links TRBV10-3 to TRBJ2-2, with D unclear. The germline V and J ends were trimmed by 11 bases and 2 bases, with 9 bases remaining between them. The CDR3 spans 12 residues. Germline loops: CDR1 ENHRY, CDR2 SYGVKD.

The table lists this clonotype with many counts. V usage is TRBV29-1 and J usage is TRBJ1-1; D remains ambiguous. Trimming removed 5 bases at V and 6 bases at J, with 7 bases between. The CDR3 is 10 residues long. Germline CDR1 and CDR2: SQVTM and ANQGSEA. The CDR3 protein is CSVQVAEAFF. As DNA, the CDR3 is TGCAGCGTTCAGGTGGCTGAAGCTTTCTTT.

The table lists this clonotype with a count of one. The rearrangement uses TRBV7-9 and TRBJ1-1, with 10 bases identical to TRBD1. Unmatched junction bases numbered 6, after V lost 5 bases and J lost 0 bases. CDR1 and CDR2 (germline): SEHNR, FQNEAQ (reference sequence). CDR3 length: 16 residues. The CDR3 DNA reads TGTGCCAGCAGCCCCCGACAGGGGGCAATGAACACTGAAGCTTTCTTT. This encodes CASSPRQGAMNTEAFF.

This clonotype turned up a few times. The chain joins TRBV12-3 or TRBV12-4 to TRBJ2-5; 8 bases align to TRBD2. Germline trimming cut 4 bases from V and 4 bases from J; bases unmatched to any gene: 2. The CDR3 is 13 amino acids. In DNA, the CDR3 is TGTGCCAGCAGTTCCCTAGCGGGAGAGACCCAGTACTTC. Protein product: CASSSLAGETQYF.

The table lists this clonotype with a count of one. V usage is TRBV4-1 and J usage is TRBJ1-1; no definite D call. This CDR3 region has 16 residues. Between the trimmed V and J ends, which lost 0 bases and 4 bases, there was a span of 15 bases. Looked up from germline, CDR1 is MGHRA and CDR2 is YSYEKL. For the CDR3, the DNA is TGCGCCAGCAGCCAAGATCGGGCCAGGAGGACCACTGAAGCTTTCTTT. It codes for CASSQDRARRTTEAFF.

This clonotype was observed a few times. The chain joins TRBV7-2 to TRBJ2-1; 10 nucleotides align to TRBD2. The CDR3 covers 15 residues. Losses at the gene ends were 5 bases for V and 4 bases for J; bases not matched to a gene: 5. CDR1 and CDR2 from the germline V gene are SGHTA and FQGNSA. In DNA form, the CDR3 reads TGTGCCAGCAGCCCAGCGGGGGGGCTGTACAATGAGCAGTTCTTC. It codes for CASSPAGGLYNEQFF.

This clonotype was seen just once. The CDR3 DNA follows: TGCAGTGCTAGAGGGACTGTTAGCAATCAGCCCCAGCATTTT. Protein product: CSARGTVSNQPQHF. The chain joins TRBV20-1 to TRBJ1-5; D not certain. This CDR3 region has 14 residues. Deletions cut 1 base from V and 0 bases from J, with 7 bases between. Germline V lookup: CDR1 DFQATT, CDR2 SNEGSKA (reference sequence).

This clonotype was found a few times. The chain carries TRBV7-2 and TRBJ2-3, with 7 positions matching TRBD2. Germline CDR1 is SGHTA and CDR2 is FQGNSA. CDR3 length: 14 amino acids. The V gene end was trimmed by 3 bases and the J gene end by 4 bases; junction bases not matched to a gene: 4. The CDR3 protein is CASSLGRGADTQYF. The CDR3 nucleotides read TGTGCCAGCAGCTTGGGGAGGGGAGCAGATACGCAGTATTTT.

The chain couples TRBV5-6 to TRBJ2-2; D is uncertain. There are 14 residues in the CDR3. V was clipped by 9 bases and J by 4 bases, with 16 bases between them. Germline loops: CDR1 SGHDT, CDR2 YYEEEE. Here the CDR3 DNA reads TGTGCCATGGGCCCCCCGCTCCGCACCGGGGAGCTGTTTTTT. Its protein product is CAMGPPLRTGELFF.

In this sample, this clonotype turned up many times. The CDR3 nucleotides read TGTGCCAGCAGTCCGAGACCACCTCGGGAGACCCAGTACTTC. Translation gives CASSPRPPRETQYF. V is TRBV12-3 or TRBV12-4 and J is TRBJ2-5; D is uncertain. V lost 5 bases to trimming and J lost 5 bases, with 15 bases between them. This CDR3 contains 14 residues.

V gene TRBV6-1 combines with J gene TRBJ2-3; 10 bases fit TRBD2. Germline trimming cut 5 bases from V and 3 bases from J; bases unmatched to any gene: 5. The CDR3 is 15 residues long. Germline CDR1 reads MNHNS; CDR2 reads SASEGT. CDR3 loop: CASSRLAGDTDTQYF. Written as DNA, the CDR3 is TGTGCCAGCAGTCGCCTAGCGGGGGATACAGATACGCAGTATTTT.

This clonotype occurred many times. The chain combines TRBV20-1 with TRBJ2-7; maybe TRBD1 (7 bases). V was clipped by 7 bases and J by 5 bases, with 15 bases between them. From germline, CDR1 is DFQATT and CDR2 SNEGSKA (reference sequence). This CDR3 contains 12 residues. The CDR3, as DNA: TGCAGTGGGGAAGGAGGGGGCCACGAGCAGTACGTC. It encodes CSGEGGGHEQYV.

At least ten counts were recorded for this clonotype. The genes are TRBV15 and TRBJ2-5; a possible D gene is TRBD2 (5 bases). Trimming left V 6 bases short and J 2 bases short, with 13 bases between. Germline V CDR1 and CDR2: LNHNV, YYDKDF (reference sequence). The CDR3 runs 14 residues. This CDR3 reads CATRPAGLQETQYF. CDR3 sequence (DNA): TGTGCCACCAGACCCGCAGGACTTCAAGAGACCCAGTACTTC.

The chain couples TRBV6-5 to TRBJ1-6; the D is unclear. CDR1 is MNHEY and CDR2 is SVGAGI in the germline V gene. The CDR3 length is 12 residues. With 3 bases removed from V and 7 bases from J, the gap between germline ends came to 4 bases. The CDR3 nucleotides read TGTGCCAGCAGTTATCTCAATTCACCCCTCCACTTT. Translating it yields CASSYLNSPLHF.

The CDR3 sequence is CATSEAPGTSTDTQYF. CDR3 coding DNA: TGTGCCACCAGTGAAGCCCCCGGGACCTCCACAGATACGCAGTATTTT. V and J are TRBV24-1 and TRBJ2-3; D may match TRBD1 or TRBD2 (5 bases each). The length of the CDR3 is 16 residues. Per the germline V gene, CDR1 is KGHDR and CDR2 is SFDVKD. The V and J ends lost 4 bases and 2 bases respectively, with 15 bases between them.

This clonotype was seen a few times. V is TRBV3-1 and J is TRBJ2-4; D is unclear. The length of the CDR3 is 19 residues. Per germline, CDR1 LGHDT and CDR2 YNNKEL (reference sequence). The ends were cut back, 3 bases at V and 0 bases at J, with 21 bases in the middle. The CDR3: CASSQNPFRVTLAKNIQYF. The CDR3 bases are TGTGCCAGCAGCCAGAATCCCTTCCGGGTAACCTTAGCCAAAAACATTCAGTACTTC.

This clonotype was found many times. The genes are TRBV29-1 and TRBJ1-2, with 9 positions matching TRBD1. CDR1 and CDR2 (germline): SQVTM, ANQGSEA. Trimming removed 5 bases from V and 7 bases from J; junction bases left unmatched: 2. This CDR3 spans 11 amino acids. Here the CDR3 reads CSVNRGLGYTF. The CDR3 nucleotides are TGCAGCGTTAACAGGGGGCTTGGCTACACCTTC.

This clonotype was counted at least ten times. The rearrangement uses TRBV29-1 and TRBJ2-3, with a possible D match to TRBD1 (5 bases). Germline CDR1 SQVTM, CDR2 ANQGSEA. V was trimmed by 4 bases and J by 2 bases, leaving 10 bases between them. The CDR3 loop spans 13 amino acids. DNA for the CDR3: TGCAGCGTTGGACAGAGTTCCACAGATACGCAGTATTTT. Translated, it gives CSVGQSSTDTQYF.

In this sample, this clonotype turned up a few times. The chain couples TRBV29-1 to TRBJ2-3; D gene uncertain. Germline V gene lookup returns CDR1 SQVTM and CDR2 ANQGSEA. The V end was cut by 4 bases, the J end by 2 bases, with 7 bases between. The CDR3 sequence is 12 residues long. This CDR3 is CSVVAATDTQYF. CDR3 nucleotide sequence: TGCAGCGTTGTTGCGGCCACAGATACGCAGTATTTT.

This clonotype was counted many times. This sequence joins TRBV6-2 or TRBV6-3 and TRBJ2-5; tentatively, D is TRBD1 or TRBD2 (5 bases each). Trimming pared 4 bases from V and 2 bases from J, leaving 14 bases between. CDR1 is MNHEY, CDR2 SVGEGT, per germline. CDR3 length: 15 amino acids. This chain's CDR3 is CASSSQGRVQETQYF. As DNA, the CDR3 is TGTGCCAGCAGTTCCCAGGGACGCGTACAAGAGACCCAGTACTTC.

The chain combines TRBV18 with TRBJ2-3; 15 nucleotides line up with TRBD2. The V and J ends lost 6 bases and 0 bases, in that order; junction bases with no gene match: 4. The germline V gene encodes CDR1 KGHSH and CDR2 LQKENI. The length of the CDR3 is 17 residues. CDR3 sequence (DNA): TGTGCCAGCTCGCGGACTAGCGGGGGGGCTAGCACAGATACGCAGTATTTT. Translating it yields CASSRTSGGASTDTQYF.